This TCR beta chain was captured in a study of shared T cell receptors in the human thymus. Trimming took off 4 bases at V and 2 bases at J, with 15 bases between the two ends. The germline V gene has CDR1 MGHRA and CDR2 YSYEKL. The CDR3 has 15 residues. Some clones are missing from TCRdb's copy, which holds only in-frame ones; the method was immunoSEQ multiplex PCR. The data hold more than 550,000 clones, with about 87% observed a single time. Another study also made use of these data, one on human thymus T cells.

V and J are TRBV4-1 and TRBJ2-7; TRBD1 might be the D (5 bases). The clonotype comes from a boy younger than two with a congenital heart defect. Sequencing input: thymocytes. The CDR3 protein is CASSPRAATPYEQYF. The DNA of the CDR3 is TGCGCCAGCAGCCCCAGGGCGGCGACACCCTACGAGCAGTACTTC.